The 21 T cell receptor beta chains given below trace back to one sample, sequenced in a study of T-cell memory formation after mild COVID-19. One entry per CDR3 protein, called by TCRdb with MiXCR from the 5' RACE reads. Of about 270,000 distinct CDR3 sequences in the sample, about 17% are singletons; the top ten hold approximately 25%. Sequences were obtained from PBMCs or a T cell subset sorted from them (not recorded which). Receptors originate from a man between 18 and 29 years old who had mild COVID-19 (a few samples of this study predate the infection). Cell type and time point are not known.

The chain joins TRBV6-2 or TRBV6-3 to TRBJ1-1; D is uncertain. Germline V gene sequence: CDR1 MNHEY, CDR2 SVGEGT. The CDR3 spans 14 residues. V was trimmed by 3 bases and J by 6 bases, leaving 14 bases between them. DNA of the CDR3: TGTGCCAGCAGTTATAGGCCCTACACCTCTGAAGCTTTCTTT. Protein: CASSYRPYTSEAFF.

This clonotype appeared a few times. This sequence joins TRBV12-3 or TRBV12-4 and TRBJ2-3; maybe TRBD2 (6 bases). The CDR3 contains 14 residues. Trimming removed 5 bases from V and 6 bases from J, with 15 bases in between. The CDR3 sequence: CASSLRTGRDTQYF. CDR3 DNA: TGTGCCAGCAGTCTTAGGACGGGGAGGGATACGCAGTATTTT.

This clonotype was seen a single time. The chain links TRBV6-4 to TRBJ2-7; the D gene is possibly TRBD1 (5 bases). Trimming pared 4 bases from V and 4 bases from J, leaving 20 bases between. This CDR3 region has 16 residues. CDR1 and CDR2 from the germline V gene are MRHNA and SNTAGT. In DNA form, the CDR3 reads TGTGCCAGCAGTGTCTGGACAAGAGTAACTCGGTACGAGCAGTACTTC. It specifies CASSVWTRVTRYEQYF.

V usage is TRBV20-1 and J usage is TRBJ2-7, with no clear D. The CDR3 length is 12 residues. The V end was cut by 3 bases, the J end by 3 bases, with 9 bases between. Germline-derived CDR1 and CDR2 are DFQATT and SNEGSKA (reference sequence). Here the CDR3 DNA reads TGCAGTGCTAGGGGGTCAATCTACGAGCAGTACGTC. Protein product: CSARGSIYEQYV.

This clonotype was picked up many times. The rearrangement uses TRBV12-3 or TRBV12-4 and TRBJ1-1; D remains unclear. CDR3 length: 13 amino acids. Trimming took 1 base from V and 10 from J, leaving 13 bases between them. CDR3 loop: CASSLEEPYRAFF. The DNA of the CDR3 is TGTGCCAGCAGTTTAGAGGAACCATACAGAGCTTTCTTT.

This clonotype was picked up a small number of times. The rearrangement joins TRBV20-1 to TRBJ2-5, with 10 bases aligning to TRBD2. This CDR3 has 13 residues. Germline CDR1 and CDR2: DFQATT and SNEGSKA (reference sequence). V lost 2 bases to trimming and J lost 9 bases; unmatched junction nucleotides: 6. This CDR3 reads CSARSGGDLSQYF. CDR3 coding DNA: TGCAGTGCTAGAAGCGGGGGGGACTTATCCCAGTACTTC.

A few counts support this clonotype. The chain recombines TRBV6-2 or TRBV6-3 with TRBJ1-5; perhaps TRBD1 as D (5 bases). The CDR3 loop spans 13 amino acids. V shed 7 bases and J shed 3 bases, with 10 bases lying between them. CDR1 and CDR2 from the germline V gene are MNHEY and SVGEGT. In DNA form, the CDR3 reads TGTGCCAGCATCGGACATCTCAATCAGCCCCAGCATTTT. Protein sequence: CASIGHLNQPQHF.

The CDR3 region has the DNA TGCAGCGCTCTCGACCTTAATGAGCAGTTCTTC. This translates into CSALDLNEQFF. The rearrangement joins TRBV29-1 to TRBJ2-1, with unresolved D. Germline V gene data show CDR1 as SQVTM and CDR2 as ANQGSEA. The length of the CDR3 is 11 residues. V was cut by 7 bases and J by 7 bases, with 11 bases left in between.

The rearrangement links TRBV2 to TRBJ1-1; D possibly corresponds to TRBD1 (5 bases). Trimming removed 6 bases at V and 3 bases at J, with 11 bases between. Germline CDR1 and CDR2: SNHLY and FYNNEI. This CDR3 spans 13 amino acids. DNA for the CDR3: TGTGCCAGCAGCAAGGGGATCGACACTGAAGCTTTCTTT. It encodes CASSKGIDTEAFF.

There are a few counts of this clonotype. V is TRBV6-5 and J is TRBJ2-2; tentatively, D is TRBD2 (6 bases). The CDR3 length is 15 residues. The germline V and J ends were trimmed by 8 bases and 5 bases, with 18 bases remaining between them. Germline CDR1 MNHEY, CDR2 SVGAGI. The CDR3 sequence is CASRKGLRGTGELFF. As DNA, the CDR3 is TGTGCCAGCCGAAAGGGACTGAGAGGGACCGGGGAGCTGTTTTTT.

A single count supports this clonotype. The chain uses TRBV12-3 or TRBV12-4 and TRBJ1-6, with D possibly matching TRBD1 (6 bases). Trimming pared 6 bases from V and 3 bases from J, leaving 9 bases between. The CDR3 runs 14 residues. The CDR3 DNA reads TGTGCCAGCAGCAAGGACAGCTATAATTCACCCCTCCACTTT. Amino acids: CASSKDSYNSPLHF.

The chain has TRBV12-3 or TRBV12-4 and TRBJ2-1, with 8 bases that match TRBD1. The CDR3 covers 16 residues. Trimming removed 6 bases from V and 1 base from J; junction bases left unmatched: 8. CDR3 nucleotide sequence: TGTGCCAGCAGCGACAGGGGCGGGTGGTCCTACAATGAGCAGTTCTTC. Its translation is CASSDRGGWSYNEQFF.

The V and J genes are TRBV19 and TRBJ2-1; a weak D match, TRBD2 (6 bases). CDR3 length: 13 amino acids. CDR1 and CDR2 from the germline V gene are LNHDA and SQIVND (reference sequence). Trimming shortened V by 8 bases and J by 8 bases, and 16 bases separated the two germline ends. This CDR3 is CASGWGGDDEQFF. The CDR3 DNA is TGTGCCAGTGGATGGGGCGGGGACGATGAGCAGTTCTTC.

This clonotype appeared a few times. This chain connects TRBV5-1 to TRBJ1-1; D is uncertain. The CDR3 contains 16 residues. CDR1 is SGHRS, CDR2 YFSETQ, per germline. Trimming cost V 0 bases and J 0 bases, with 12 bases left between them. The CDR3 region has the DNA TGCGCCAGCAGCTTGGGGGTAAACCGGATGAACACTGAAGCTTTCTTT. Amino acid sequence: CASSLGVNRMNTEAFF.

The chain is built from TRBV7-6 and TRBJ2-5, with 8 bases aligning to TRBD2. CDR1 is SGHVS and CDR2 is FNYEAQ in the germline V gene. V lost 4 bases, J lost 0 bases, and 7 bases stayed unmatched. The CDR3 is made up of 16 amino acids. As DNA, the CDR3 is TGTGCCAGCAGCTCAGCTCGCGGGGGGAACCAAGAGACCCAGTACTTC. It is translated as CASSSARGGNQETQYF. Based on the CDR3 plus reference TRBV7-6 and TRBJ2-5, the full variable domain is GAGVSQSPRYKVTKRGQDVALRCDPISGHVSLYWYRQALGQGPEFLTYFNYEAQQDKSGLPNDRFSAERPEGSISTLTIQRTEQRDSAMYRCASSSARGGNQETQYFGPGTRLLVL.

CDR3 bases: TGTGCCAGCTCAACAGACGGAGCCTATGGCTACACCTTC. Protein product: CASSTDGAYGYTF. V usage is TRBV18 and J usage is TRBJ1-2; unclear D gene. This CDR3 region has 13 residues. Germline V gives CDR1 KGHSH, CDR2 LQKENI. Trimming stripped 5 bases from V and 4 bases from J, with 11 bases between.

This rearrangement joins TRBV7-9 to TRBJ1-5; D uncertain. This CDR3 is built from 14 residues. CDR1 is SEHNR and CDR2 is FQNEAQ in the germline V gene (reference sequence). V was trimmed by 1 base and J by 5 bases, leaving 9 bases between them. Here the CDR3 DNA reads TGTGCCAGCAGCTTAGGCAGGCGCGATCAGCCCCAGCATTTT. It specifies CASSLGRRDQPQHF.

This clonotype has a handful of counts. The chain uses TRBV15 and TRBJ2-7, with D perhaps TRBD1 (6 bases). The germline CDR1 and CDR2 sequences are LNHNV and YYDKDF (reference sequence). The V gene lost 4 bases and the J gene lost 0 bases, with 10 bases spanning the gap. The CDR3 has 14 residues. The CDR3, as DNA: TGTGCCACCAGCACCTTCAGGGGCTCCTACGAGCAGTACGTC. It is translated as CATSTFRGSYEQYV.

This rearrangement joins TRBV20-1 to TRBJ1-1; D ambiguous. The CDR3 length is 13 residues. Germline V lookup: CDR1 DFQATT, CDR2 SNEGSKA (reference sequence). Trimming left V 2 bases short and J 0 bases short, with 7 bases between. The CDR3 reads CSARREVNTEAFF. Here the CDR3 DNA reads TGCAGTGCTAGACGCGAGGTGAACACTGAAGCTTTCTTT.

This clonotype was picked up a small number of times. J is TRBJ1-1 and V is TRBV5-1; a possible D gene is TRBD1 (5 bases). Germline V CDR1 and CDR2: SGHRS, YFSETQ. V lost 3 bases and J 9 bases, leaving 15 bases between the germline ends. This CDR3 comprises 13 residues. The CDR3 nucleotides are TGCGCCAGCAGCTACGGGACTCCGGGCCAAGCTTTCTTT. Protein sequence: CASSYGTPGQAFF.

The chain joins TRBV5-6 to TRBJ1-6; D is unclear. CDR3 size: 15 residues. The V end was cut by 4 bases, the J end by 0 bases, with 8 bases between. Germline loops: CDR1 SGHDT, CDR2 YYEEEE. The CDR3 reads CASSQVRSYNSPLHF. The CDR3 DNA reads TGTGCCAGCAGCCAGGTTCGCTCCTATAATTCACCCCTCCACTTT.